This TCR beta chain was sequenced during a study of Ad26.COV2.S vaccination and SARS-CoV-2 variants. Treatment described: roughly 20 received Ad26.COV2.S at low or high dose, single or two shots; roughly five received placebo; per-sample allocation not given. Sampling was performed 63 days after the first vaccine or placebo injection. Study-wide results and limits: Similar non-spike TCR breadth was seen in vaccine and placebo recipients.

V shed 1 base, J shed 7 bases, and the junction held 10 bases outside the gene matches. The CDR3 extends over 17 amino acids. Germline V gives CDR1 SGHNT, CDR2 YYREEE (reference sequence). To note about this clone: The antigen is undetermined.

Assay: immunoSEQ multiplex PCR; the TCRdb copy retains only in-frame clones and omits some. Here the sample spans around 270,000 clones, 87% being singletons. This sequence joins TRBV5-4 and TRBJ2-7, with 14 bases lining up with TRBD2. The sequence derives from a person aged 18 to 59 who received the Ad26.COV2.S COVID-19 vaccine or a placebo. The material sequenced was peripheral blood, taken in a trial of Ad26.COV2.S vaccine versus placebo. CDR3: CASSLRVGTSGGTEQYF. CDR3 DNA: TGTGCCAGCAGCTTGAGAGTAGGGACTAGCGGGGGAACAGAGCAGTACTTC.